The 23 T cell receptor beta chains below come from one sample, sequenced in a study of PD-1 blockade in mismatch repair-deficient tumors. Sequencing used immunoSEQ multiplex PCR; TCRdb keeps in-frame clones, though not all of them. This table holds several thousand clones, more than 75% found once. No antigens are known for them. Time point given: roughly 10-day in vitro stimulation with candidate mutation-associated neoantigen peptide 1. This specimen was cells cultured in vitro, taken from a patient treated with pembrolizumab. The source is an adult with mismatch repair-deficient cancer.

The rearrangement links TRBV28 to TRBJ2-7; D uncertain. V shed 3 bases and J shed 2 bases, with 14 bases lying between them. Germline V gene lookup returns CDR1 MDHEN and CDR2 SYDVKM. CDR3 length equals 15 residues. CDR3: CASSFYRTTPYEQYF. The DNA of the CDR3 is TGTGCCAGCAGTTTTTATAGGACGACCCCCTACGAGCAGTACTTC.

The V call is TRBV11-3, the J call TRBJ2-7, with D perhaps assigned TRBD1 or TRBD2 (6 bases each). This CDR3 is built from 13 residues. V was cut by 9 bases and J by 0 bases, with 12 bases left in between. The germline V gene has CDR1 SGHNT and CDR2 YENEEA. The CDR3 is CARGGPSSYEQYF. CDR3 bases: TGTGCCAGGGGGGGCCCAAGCTCCTACGAGCAGTACTTC.

This clone was observed a few times. The rearrangement links TRBV2 to TRBJ1-2; tentative D call: TRBD1 (5 bases). V was clipped by 4 bases and J by 8 bases, with 23 bases between them. This CDR3 comprises 16 residues. CDR1 SNHLY and CDR2 FYNNEI come from the germline V gene. The CDR3, as DNA: TGTGCCAGCAGTGCTTTGCAGGGACCAGCGGGCAAAGGCTACACCTTC. Amino acid sequence: CASSALQGPAGKGYTF. The whole variable domain, remainder taken from reference TRBV2 and TRBJ1-2, is EPEVTQTPSHQVTQMGQEVILRCVPISNHLYFYWYRQILGQKVEFLVSFYNNEISEKSEIFDDQFSVERPDGSNFTLKIRSTKLEDSAMYFCASSALQGPAGKGYTFGSGTRLTVV.

CDR3 residues: CASRGRRTAFSYNEQFF. CDR3 coding DNA: TGTGCCAGCAGGGGCAGGCGGACCGCCTTCTCCTACAATGAGCAGTTCTTC. The chain has TRBV27 and TRBJ2-1; D ambiguous. The length of the CDR3 is 17 residues. The V gene's germline CDR1 is MNHEY and CDR2 SMNVEV (reference sequence). Trimming removed 6 bases from V and 0 bases from J, with 18 bases in between.

This clone was detected once. The chain uses TRBV9 and TRBJ1-1, with D tentatively TRBD1 (5 bases). CDR1 is SGDLS and CDR2 is YYNGEE in the germline V gene. CDR3 length: 14 residues. With 4 bases removed from V and 1 base from J, the gap between germline ends came to 11 bases. This chain's CDR3 is CASSLTGGNTEAFF. The CDR3 coding sequence is TGTGCCAGCAGCCTTACCGGGGGGAACACTGAAGCTTTCTTT.

The rearrangement links TRBV7-9 to TRBJ2-7; tentatively, D is TRBD1 (5 bases). Trimming removed 5 bases at V and 3 bases at J, with 20 bases between. The germline CDR1 and CDR2 sequences are SEHNR and FQNEAQ (reference sequence). The CDR3 has 16 residues. The CDR3, as DNA: TGTGCCAGCAGCCTATCGGCAGGGAAACTCAGCTACGAGCAGTACTTC. Residues: CASSLSAGKLSYEQYF.

This clone was counted between two and nine times. This CDR3 is CASSPEREGFLKQYF. The DNA of the CDR3 is TGTGCCAGCAGCCCCGAGCGGGAGGGGTTCCTCAAGCAGTACTTC. This chain uses TRBV4-2 with TRBJ2-7, with 10 nucleotides matching TRBD2. The CDR3 sequence is 15 residues long. J gave up 8 bases and V 4 bases, and 11 bases lay outside the gene matches. Germline V gene sequence: CDR1 LGHNA, CDR2 YNFKEQ.

The chain has TRBV5-1 and TRBJ2-7; 8 nucleotides line up with TRBD1. V was clipped by 4 bases and J by 1 base; unmatched bases: 10. The length of the CDR3 is 16 residues. Germline V lookup: CDR1 SGHRS, CDR2 YFSETQ. DNA for the CDR3: TGCGCCAGCAGCGTGACCGGGACAGGCGGTTCCTACGAGCAGTACTTC. Translated: CASSVTGTGGSYEQYF.

This clone showed up just a few times. The chain links TRBV27 to TRBJ2-1; tentatively, D is TRBD2 (6 bases). Trimming cost V 5 bases and J 7 bases, with 15 bases left between them. Per germline, CDR1 MNHEY and CDR2 SMNVEV (reference sequence). The CDR3 runs 14 residues. The CDR3 loop reads CASSPETSRNEQFF. CDR3 DNA: TGTGCCAGCAGTCCCGAGACTAGTCGGAATGAGCAGTTCTTC.

The J gene is TRBJ2-1, the V gene TRBV25-1; 11 bases match TRBD2. Germline assignment: CDR1 MGHDK and CDR2 SYGVNS. The junction had 6 bases not matched to a gene; V was cut back by 3 bases and J by 5 bases. CDR3 length: 16 residues. CDR3 in DNA: TGTGCCAGCAGTGATTTGGGACTAGCGGTCGACAATGAGCAGTTCTTC. Translating gives CASSDLGLAVDNEQFF.

This clone is judged medium-sized (0.01 to 0.1%). The chain carries TRBV28 and TRBJ1-2; TRBD1 matches 8 bases. The CDR3 is made up of 15 amino acids. J was trimmed by 8 bases and V by 3 bases; bases with no gene match: 11. CDR1 and CDR2 (germline): MDHEN, SYDVKM. This chain's CDR3 is CASSLDLQGASGYTF. CDR3 DNA sequence: TGTGCCAGCAGTTTGGACCTCCAGGGGGCTAGCGGCTACACCTTC.

V is TRBV9 and J is TRBJ2-1; 8 bases fit TRBD2. CDR3 size: 14 residues. Germline-derived CDR1 and CDR2 are SGDLS and YYNGEE. V dropped 0 bases and J dropped 7; count of bases not matched to a gene: 3. As DNA, the CDR3 is TGTGCCAGCAGCGTAGGAGCGGGAGTTAATGAGCAGTTCTTC. This gives the protein CASSVGAGVNEQFF.

The count of this clone is one. This CDR3 is CASRQLQGWEQFF. In nucleotides, the CDR3 is TGTGCCAGCAGGCAGTTACAGGGTTGGGAGCAGTTCTTC. This chain connects TRBV6-5 to TRBJ2-1, with D perhaps TRBD1 (6 bases). V lost 6 bases to trimming and J lost 10 bases, with 16 bases between them. This CDR3 spans 13 amino acids. CDR1 MNHEY and CDR2 SVGAGI come from the germline V gene.

The sample holds a few counts of this clone. This chain joins TRBV6-5 and TRBJ1-2, with D possibly TRBD1 on 5 matching bases. Deletions cut 7 bases from V and 7 bases from J, with 22 bases between. The CDR3 consists of 15 residues. The V gene's germline CDR1 is MNHEY and CDR2 SVGAGI. The DNA for the CDR3 is TGTGCCAGCATACAGCCGGGACGGCCGGGGGTTGGCTACACCTTC. Its translation: CASIQPGRPGVGYTF.

This chain uses TRBV7-2 with TRBJ2-3; no firm D call. V lost 2 bases and J lost 9, with 3 bases in between. The germline V gene has CDR1 SGHTA and CDR2 FQGNSA. The CDR3 spans 10 residues. The CDR3 DNA follows: TGTGCCAGCAGCTTACAGACGCAGTATTTT. Its protein product is CASSLQTQYF.

The V gene is TRBV9, the J gene TRBJ2-2, with TRBD2 matching over 9 bases. V trimming: 0 bases; J trimming: 0 bases; junction bases outside the gene matches: 3. This CDR3 is 17 amino acids long. The germline V gene has CDR1 SGDLS and CDR2 YYNGEE. As DNA, the CDR3 is TGTGCCAGCAGCGTAGCTAGCGGGGTCGCGAACACCGGGGAGCTGTTTTTT. As protein: CASSVASGVANTGELFF.

The V and J genes are TRBV7-3 and TRBJ2-6, with D maybe TRBD2 (7 bases). This CDR3 has 17 residues. CDR1 and CDR2 from the germline V gene are SGHTA and FQGTGA. Trimming shortened V by 4 bases and J by 0 bases, and 13 bases separated the two germline ends. The CDR3 DNA sequence: TGTGCCAGCAGCTCTAGGGGGACTAACTCTGGGGCCAACGTCCTGACTTTC. Protein: CASSSRGTNSGANVLTF.

The chain links TRBV7-6 to TRBJ2-1; no reliable D call. Germline-derived CDR1 and CDR2 are SGHVS and FNYEAQ. V was cut by 1 base and J by 7 bases, with 14 bases left in between. The CDR3 runs 15 residues. CDR3 in DNA: TGTGCCAGCAGCTTAGAGATTCTTCTCGGGAATGAGCAGTTCTTC. This codes for CASSLEILLGNEQFF.

DNA for the CDR3: TGTGCCAGCTCACCCGAGGGACAGCCCTCTGGAAACACCATATATTTT. Its protein is CASSPEGQPSGNTIYF. The rearrangement uses TRBV18 and TRBJ1-3, with 7 positions matching TRBD1. V was clipped by 3 bases and J by 0 bases; unmatched bases: 5. The CDR3 length is 16 residues. Germline V CDR1 and CDR2: KGHSH, LQKENI.

The chain couples TRBV9 to TRBJ2-5; 7 bases are shared with TRBD2. The germline V gene has CDR1 SGDLS and CDR2 YYNGEE. With 3 bases clipped from V and 3 bases from J, the junction kept 5 bases outside the gene matches. The CDR3 has 14 residues. CDR3 coding DNA: TGTGCCAGCAGCGGTCGGACTAGTGAAGAGACCCAGTACTTC. Protein product: CASSGRTSEETQYF.

The chain has TRBV2 and TRBJ1-3; no reliable D call. This CDR3 has 14 amino acids. V was trimmed by 7 bases and J by 0 bases, leaving 10 bases between them. Germline CDR1 reads SNHLY; CDR2 reads FYNNEI. CDR3 region: CASKESYSGNTIYF. The CDR3 region has the DNA TGTGCCAGCAAGGAGAGTTACTCTGGAAACACCATATATTTT.

This sequence joins TRBV19 and TRBJ1-4; D is undetermined. This CDR3 contains 15 residues. Germline V lookup: CDR1 LNHDA, CDR2 SQIVND (reference sequence). The V and J ends lost 6 bases and 8 bases respectively, with 19 bases between them. This CDR3 reads CASREWTGLLEKLFF. CDR3 in DNA: TGTGCCAGTAGGGAGTGGACGGGTTTACTGGAAAAACTGTTTTTT.

A few counts support this clone. The chain uses TRBV18 and TRBJ2-7, with TRBD2 identical over 8 bases. After removal of 3 bases from V and 1 base from J, the junction contained 5 bases not matched to a gene. Per the germline V gene, CDR1 is KGHSH and CDR2 is LQKENI. This CDR3 contains 15 residues. The CDR3 nucleotides read TGTGCCAGCTCACCTGGACTAGCCCCGTCCTACGAGCAGTACTTC. Its translation: CASSPGLAPSYEQYF. Variable domain in full (rest from reference TRBV18 and TRBJ2-7): NAGVMQNPRHLVRRRGQEARLRCSPMKGHSHVYWYRQLPEEGLKFMVYLQKENIIDESGMPKERFSAEFPKEGPSILRIQQVVRGDSAAYFCASSPGLAPSYEQYFGPGTRLTVT.